A single sample gave rise to the 26 T cell receptor beta chains below, sequenced in a study of blood T cell repertoires in COVID-19. Using immunoSEQ multiplex PCR, the repertoire was profiled, and TCRdb retains in-frame clones only, with some absent. The sample gives 200,000 to 300,000 clones, around 86% of which show up once; about 1.6% is in the top ten. The sample consisted of peripheral blood. These receptors originate from a woman in her thirties or forties who had recovered from COVID-19.

V is TRBV6-5 and J is TRBJ1-6; D is possibly TRBD1 (5 bases). V was cut by 11 bases and J by 7 bases, with 15 bases left in between. Germline CDR1 reads MNHEY; CDR2 reads SVGAGI. The CDR3 runs 13 residues. CDR3 DNA sequence: TGTGCCGGATGCCCAGGGAACAATTCACCCCTCCACTTT. This translates into CAGCPGNNSPLHF.

The V call is TRBV2, the J call TRBJ2-7; D uncertain. The germline V gene has CDR1 SNHLY and CDR2 FYNNEI. The CDR3 has 11 residues. V was pared by 8 bases and J by 6 bases, with 11 bases between. This chain's CDR3 is CASGYSSEQYF. CDR3 DNA sequence: TGTGCCAGCGGCTACAGCTCCGAGCAGTACTTC.

The genes are TRBV27 and TRBJ1-2; D is unresolved. V was clipped by 3 bases and J by 8 bases, with 10 bases between them. The CDR3 runs 12 residues. CDR1 and CDR2 from the germline V gene are MNHEY and SMNVEV (reference sequence). CDR3 amino acids: CASSFRGFGYTF. As DNA, the CDR3 is TGTGCCAGCAGTTTCCGAGGTTTCGGCTACACCTTC.

The V gene is TRBV3-1 (or the pseudogene TRBV3-2), the J gene TRBJ1-3, with D unresolved. Trimming left V 0 bases short and J 4 bases short, with 13 bases between. The CDR3 contains 16 residues. The germline V gene has CDR1 LGHDT and CDR2 YNNKEL (reference sequence). The CDR3 DNA reads as TGTGCCAGCAGCCAAGATTGGGCTCCGCCAGGAAACACCATATATTTT. This codes for CASSQDWAPPGNTIYF.

V and J are TRBV2 and TRBJ2-7; D may be TRBD2 (6 bases). CDR1 and CDR2 from the germline V gene are SNHLY and FYNNEI. Trimming took 7 bases from V and 2 from J, leaving 18 bases between them. There are 15 residues in the CDR3. The CDR3 region is CASTATSGLTYEQYF. The CDR3 DNA is TGTGCCAGCACCGCAACCTCGGGACTCACCTACGAGCAGTACTTC. The entire variable domain, with the rest obtained from reference TRBV2 and TRBJ2-7, is as follows: EPEVTQTPSHQVTQMGQEVILRCVPISNHLYFYWYRQILGQKVEFLVSFYNNEISEKSEIFDDQFSVERPDGSNFTLKIRSTKLEDSAMYFCASTATSGLTYEQYFGPGTRLTVT.

In DNA form, the CDR3 reads TGTGCCAGCACCCGAGGGGGTTCACCCCTCCACTTT. This sequence encodes CASTRGGSPLHF. The chain couples TRBV7-2 to TRBJ1-6, with D maybe TRBD1 (6 bases). CDR3 size: 12 residues. Trimming stripped 7 bases from V and 9 bases from J, with 10 bases between. Germline CDR1 SGHTA, CDR2 FQGNSA.

This chain links TRBV19 with TRBJ1-1; D is unresolved. The V gene's germline CDR1 is LNHDA and CDR2 SQIVND (reference sequence). V was cut by 11 bases and J by 0 bases, with 10 bases left in between. This CDR3 is built from 12 residues. This CDR3 reads CASRRMNTEAFF. CDR3 in DNA: TGTGCCTCTAGGCGGATGAACACTGAAGCTTTCTTT. Filled out from reference TRBV19 and TRBJ1-1, the complete variable domain reads DGGITQSPKYLFRKEGQNVTLSCEQNLNHDAMYWYRQDPGQGLRLIYYSQIVNDFQKGDIAEGYSVSREKKESFPLTVTSAQKNPTAFYLCASRRMNTEAFFGQGTRLTVV.

The chain employs TRBV10-3 and TRBJ2-3, with 10 bases identical to TRBD1. The germline CDR1 and CDR2 sequences are ENHRY and SYGVKD. The CDR3 extends over 17 amino acids. V shed 2 bases, J shed 2 bases, and the junction held 7 bases outside the gene matches. CDR3 nucleotides: TGTGCCATCAGTGAGATTAGGGGACAGGGGTTCACAGATACGCAGTATTTT. It yields the protein CAISEIRGQGFTDTQYF.

J is TRBJ2-2 and V is TRBV25-1; a weak D match, TRBD2 (5 bases). Germline-derived CDR1 and CDR2 are MGHDK and SYGVNS. The V end lost 8 bases, the J end lost 1 base, and 8 bases lay between the germline ends. CDR3 length equals 13 residues. CDR3 nucleotides: TGTGCCAGCTCGGACTGGAACACCGGGGAGCTGTTTTTT. Amino acid sequence: CASSDWNTGELFF.

The chain has TRBV19 and TRBJ1-5; no definite D call. Trimming shortened V by 4 bases and J by 0 bases, and 7 bases separated the two germline ends. The length of the CDR3 is 14 residues. Germline CDR1 reads LNHDA; CDR2 reads SQIVND (reference sequence). For the CDR3, the DNA is TGTGCCAGTAGTAGCCTATATAGCAATCAGCCCCAGCATTTT. This sequence encodes CASSSLYSNQPQHF.

The CDR3 sequence is CASSPGETEQYF. The CDR3 DNA sequence: TGTGCCAGCAGTCCGGGGGAGACCGAGCAGTACTTC. The chain combines TRBV12-3 or TRBV12-4 with TRBJ2-7, with D maybe TRBD2 (6 bases). V was clipped by 5 bases and J by 6 bases, with 11 bases between them. The CDR3 length is 12 residues.

This clone was detected only a few times. The chain's CDR3 is CASSSSGQGYNEQFF. In nucleotides, the CDR3 is TGTGCCAGCAGCTCTTCGGGACAGGGCTACAATGAGCAGTTCTTC. V gene TRBV7-3 combines with J gene TRBJ2-1; TRBD1 matches 9 bases. Germline CDR1 SGHTA, CDR2 FQGTGA. The CDR3 contains 15 residues. J was trimmed by 3 bases and V by 4 bases; bases with no gene match: 4.

The J gene is TRBJ2-1, the V gene TRBV14; 8 nucleotides agree with TRBD2. The germline V gene encodes CDR1 SGHDN and CDR2 FVKESK. CDR3 size: 18 residues. The trim removed 3 bases at V and 6 bases at J, leaving 16 bases unmatched. In nucleotides, the CDR3 is TGTGCCAGCAGCCACGACGCTCGTACCGGGGGGGCGGTCAATGAGCAGTTCTTC. Amino acids: CASSHDARTGGAVNEQFF.

This clone was recorded at least ten times. The rearrangement links TRBV9 to TRBJ2-3, with a tentative D call TRBD2 (6 bases). Germline CDR1 is SGDLS and CDR2 is YYNGEE. Deletions cut 0 bases from V and 6 bases from J, with 11 bases between. This CDR3 region has 14 residues. CDR3 in amino acids: CASSVVGDLDTQYF. CDR3 nucleotide sequence: TGTGCCAGCAGCGTAGTGGGGGACTTGGATACGCAGTATTTT.

The rearrangement links TRBV19 to TRBJ1-6, with D possibly matching TRBD1 (5 bases). V was clipped by 3 bases and J by 5 bases, with 8 bases between them. The CDR3 has 14 residues. From germline, CDR1 is LNHDA and CDR2 SQIVND (reference sequence). The CDR3 spells CASSMEGNNSPLHF. The CDR3 DNA sequence: TGTGCCAGTAGTATGGAGGGGAATAATTCACCCCTCCACTTT.

V usage is TRBV18 and J usage is TRBJ1-2; D remains unclear. CDR3 length: 13 amino acids. V gave up 3 bases and J gave up 0 bases, with 5 bases separating them. Germline lookup yields CDR1 KGHSH and CDR2 LQKENI. The CDR3 DNA reads TGTGCCAGCTCACCCCCAGCTAACTATGGCTACACCTTC. This encodes CASSPPANYGYTF.

This clone was recorded at least ten times. The chain carries TRBV4-3 and TRBJ2-2; D unresolved. The CDR3 covers 14 residues. Germline assignment: CDR1 LGHNA and CDR2 YSLEER. V was trimmed by 0 bases and J by 6 bases, leaving 8 bases between them. CDR3 in amino acids: CASSQDLGAGELFF. DNA for the CDR3: TGCGCCAGCAGCCAAGATCTTGGAGCCGGGGAGCTGTTTTTT.

V gene TRBV5-1 combines with J gene TRBJ2-2, with D perhaps TRBD2 (5 bases). V shed 0 bases and J shed 4 bases, with 10 bases lying between them. Germline CDR1 SGHRS, CDR2 YFSETQ. The CDR3 runs to 15 residues. CDR3 residues: CASSLGGLGTGELFF. The CDR3 DNA sequence: TGCGCCAGCAGCTTGGGAGGGCTTGGCACCGGGGAGCTGTTTTTT. The full variable domain, its missing parts supplied by reference TRBV5-1 and TRBJ2-2, is KAGVTQTPRYLIKTRGQQVTLSCSPISGHRSVSWYQQTPGQGLQFLFEYFSETQRNKGNFPGRFSGRQFSNSRSEMNVSTLELGDSALYLCASSLGGLGTGELFFGEGSRLTVL.

The chain joins TRBV5-1 to TRBJ2-1, with 8 nucleotides matching TRBD1. The CDR3 is 14 residues long. The trim removed 4 bases at V and 8 bases at J, leaving 8 bases unmatched. Germline loops: CDR1 SGHRS, CDR2 YFSETQ. The CDR3 here is CASSPSTGDYEQFF. CDR3 bases: TGCGCCAGCAGCCCTTCGACAGGGGACTATGAGCAGTTCTTC.

The rearrangement joins TRBV5-1 to TRBJ1-6, with D possibly matching TRBD1 (5 bases). There are 15 residues in the CDR3. Germline CDR1 and CDR2: SGHRS and YFSETQ. With 7 bases removed from V and 5 bases from J, the gap between germline ends came to 16 bases. The DNA for the CDR3 is TGCGCCAGCCGCGGGGTTGGGGGTAATAATTCACCCCTCCACTTT. The encoded protein is CASRGVGGNNSPLHF.

This sequence joins TRBV7-2 and TRBJ2-7, with 8 bases matching TRBD1. The CDR3 spans 15 residues. CDR1 and CDR2 (germline): SGHTA, FQGNSA. Unmatched junction bases numbered 10, after V lost 2 bases and J lost 7 bases. CDR3 amino acids: CASSLYRGRGQEQYF. CDR3 nucleotides: TGTGCCAGCAGCTTATATAGGGGCAGGGGGCAAGAGCAGTACTTC.

The chain uses TRBV4-3 and TRBJ2-2, with 10 bases identical to TRBD2. V lost 1 base, J lost 5 bases, and 7 bases stayed unmatched. Germline V gene lookup returns CDR1 LGHNA and CDR2 YSLEER. This CDR3 has 17 amino acids. The CDR3 loop reads CASSQALAGDLTGELFF. CDR3 bases: TGCGCCAGCAGCCAAGCTCTAGCGGGGGATCTTACCGGGGAGCTGTTTTTT.

V usage is TRBV3-1 (or the pseudogene TRBV3-2) and J usage is TRBJ2-7; possible D gene TRBD2, 6 bases. The V and J ends lost 0 bases and 3 bases respectively, with 9 bases between them. CDR1 and CDR2 (germline): LGHDT, YNNKEL (reference sequence). The CDR3 extends over 14 amino acids. The CDR3 loop reads CASSQDHGGYEQYF. The CDR3, as DNA: TGTGCCAGCAGCCAAGACCACGGGGGCTACGAGCAGTACTTC.

V gene TRBV7-6 combines with J gene TRBJ2-3, with 8 bases fitting TRBD2. The germline V gene encodes CDR1 SGHVS and CDR2 FNYEAQ. The V and J ends lost 5 bases and 0 bases, in that order; junction bases with no gene match: 4. The CDR3 length is 15 residues. The CDR3 DNA is TGTGCCAGCAGCGGACGGGGGGGGAGCACAGATACGCAGTATTTT. This gives the protein CASSGRGGSTDTQYF.

A remark on this clone: Within the sample, other DNA sequences also encode this same CDR3. V gene TRBV29-1 combines with J gene TRBJ1-1; TRBD1 agrees at 7 bases. The CDR3 loop spans 13 amino acids. The V and J ends lost 6 bases and 1 base, in that order; junction bases with no gene match: 5. Germline V gives CDR1 SQVTM, CDR2 ANQGSEA. The DNA for the CDR3 is TGCAGCGTCTACAGGGGCACGAACACTGAAGCTTTCTTT. This encodes CSVYRGTNTEAFF.

This clone was seen more than once but under ten times. The rearrangement links TRBV5-4 to TRBJ2-1; perhaps TRBD2 as D (7 bases). CDR3 length: 15 amino acids. In germline, CDR1 is SGHNT, CDR2 YYREEE (reference sequence). V shed 2 bases and J shed 3 bases, with 12 bases lying between them. This CDR3 is CASSFGGGDYNEQFF. CDR3 coding DNA: TGTGCCAGCAGCTTCGGAGGGGGGGACTACAATGAGCAGTTCTTC.